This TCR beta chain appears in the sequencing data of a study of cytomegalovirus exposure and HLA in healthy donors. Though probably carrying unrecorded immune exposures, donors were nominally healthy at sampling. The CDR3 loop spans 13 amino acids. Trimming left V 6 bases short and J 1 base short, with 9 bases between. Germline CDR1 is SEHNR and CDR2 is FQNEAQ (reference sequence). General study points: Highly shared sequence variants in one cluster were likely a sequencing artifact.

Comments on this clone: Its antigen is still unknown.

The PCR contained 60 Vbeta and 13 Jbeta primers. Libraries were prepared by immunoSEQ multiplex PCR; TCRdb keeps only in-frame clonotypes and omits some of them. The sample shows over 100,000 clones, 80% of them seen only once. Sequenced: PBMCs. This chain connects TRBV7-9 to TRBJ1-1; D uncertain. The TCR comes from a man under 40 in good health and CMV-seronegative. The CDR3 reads CASRAQQNTEAFF. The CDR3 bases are TGTGCCAGCAGAGCACAGCAGAACACTGAAGCTTTCTTT.